This section outlines one T cell receptor (beta chain) sequence together with its context. Its antigen remains unidentified. The library protocol tagged each TCR cDNA with a unique molecular identifier. TCRdb fed the 5' RACE reads into MiXCR, producing one record per CDR3 protein. Of about 6,500 distinct CDR3 sequences detected, more than 10% appear once; the ten largest clones hold about 8.1%. The data were taken from a study of spatial heterogeneity in lung cancer. As for the study in general: Detected beta-chain sequences consistently exceeded alpha-chain sequences. Findings of the study overall: How many expanded intratumoral alpha and beta TCRs were present tracked the tumor mutation count, which was a count of nonsynonymous mutations.

The CDR3 has 14 residues. Germline values: CDR1 MNHNY, CDR2 SVGAGI (reference sequence). Deletions cut 2 bases from V and 4 bases from J, with 8 bases between. Time point here: sample taken at primary tumor resection. This TCR came from a male donor with early-stage non-small cell lung cancer. This specimen was lung tumor tissue, taken at surgery. The chain combines TRBV6-6 with TRBJ2-2; D assignment may be TRBD1 or TRBD2 (5 bases each). The CDR3: CASSYLGGTGELFF. The CDR3 DNA reads as TGTGCCAGCAGTTACCTTGGGGGCACCGGGGAGCTGTTTTTT.